This TCR beta chain was documented in a study of blood T cell repertoires in COVID-19. Overall study: T cells, B-cell-depleted T cells, or PBMCs provided the cDNA or gDNA that served as material.

Original methodology: Reference gene primer amplification in the assay estimated nucleated cell counts. TCRdb's table, derived via immunoSEQ multiplex PCR, lists solely in-frame clones and lacks some. The DNA gave D and trimming, while V, J and clone size come from that table. The table has around 220,000 clones, 80% to 85% seen once; the top ten hold 15% to 20%. CDR1 is SGHTA and CDR2 is FQGTGA in the germline V gene. Trimming at V came to 3 bases and at J to 9 bases, leaving 10 bases not matched to a gene. The CDR3 consists of 16 residues. The rearrangement joins TRBV7-3 to TRBJ2-1; 11 positions agree with TRBD1. This sequence was found in a man aged 25 to 40 with active or convalescent COVID-19. Sequencing input: peripheral blood. CDR3 DNA sequence: TGTGCCAGCAGCTTTGCCGGGACAGGGGGTCTTCGTGAGCAGTTCTTC. It codes for CASSFAGTGGLREQFF.